These 11 T cell receptor beta chains came from one sample sequenced in a study of CD8+CD57+ T cells in acquired aplastic anemia. Investigators profiled TCR beta VDJ and CDR3 from genomic DNA template. One entry per CDR3 protein, called by TCRdb with MiXCR from the reads. The sample shows approximately 150,000 distinct CDR3 sequences, 40% to 55% of them seen only once. Those patients picked for sequencing had displayed CD8+CD57+ cell expansion on flow cytometry. The material sequenced was sorted CD4+, CD8+, or CD8+CD57+ T cells (not recorded which) from PBMCs. These receptors all stem from a human donor with aplastic anemia.

V is TRBV7-2 and J is TRBJ1-6; D is unresolved. CDR1 is SGHTA, CDR2 FQGNSA, per germline. Trimming took off 4 bases at V and 7 bases at J, with 17 bases between the two ends. The CDR3 is 16 amino acids. The CDR3 is CASSSTDPNFNSPLHF. DNA for the CDR3: TGTGCCAGCAGCTCGACGGATCCTAACTTCAATTCACCCCTCCACTTT. Full variable domain (remainder filled in from reference TRBV7-2 and TRBJ1-6): GAGVSQSPSNKVTEKGKDVELRCDPISGHTALYWYRQSLGQGLEFLIYFQGNSAPDKSGLPSDRFSAERTGGSVSTLTIQRTQQEDSAVYLCASSSTDPNFNSPLHFGNGTRLTVT.

This clonotype occurred many times. The chain combines TRBV2 with TRBJ1-1; maybe TRBD1 (5 bases). V was clipped by 5 bases and J by 5 bases, with 12 bases between them. The germline CDR1 and CDR2 sequences are SNHLY and FYNNEI. This CDR3 region has 13 residues. The CDR3 coding sequence is TGTGCCAGCAGTCGGGGCTTGCGAACTGAAGCTTTCTTT. This encodes CASSRGLRTEAFF.

The chain uses TRBV11-2 and TRBJ2-1; 15 bases map to TRBD2. V was clipped by 6 bases and J by 4 bases; unmatched bases: 7. The CDR3 contains 17 residues. Germline values: CDR1 SGHAT, CDR2 FQNNGV. The CDR3 loop is CASRIGTSGGRYNEQFF. CDR3 DNA: TGTGCCAGCAGGATCGGGACTAGCGGGGGGAGGTACAATGAGCAGTTCTTC.

This clonotype was found many times. The rearrangement uses TRBV6-5 and TRBJ2-7; 12 positions agree with TRBD1. The V gene's germline CDR1 is MNHEY and CDR2 SVGAGI. This CDR3 contains 17 residues. Trimming removed 4 bases from V and 5 bases from J; junction bases left unmatched: 12. CDR3 residues: CASSFEPGQGARDEQYF. CDR3 DNA sequence: TGTGCCAGCAGTTTCGAGCCGGGACAGGGGGCGCGGGACGAGCAGTACTTC.

This clonotype was counted at least ten times. The rearrangement links TRBV29-1 to TRBJ1-1; D possibly corresponds to TRBD1 (6 bases). Germline values: CDR1 SQVTM, CDR2 ANQGSEA. CDR3 length: 13 amino acids. V lost 5 bases, J lost 2 bases, and 12 bases lay in between. As DNA, the CDR3 is TGCAGCGTTAGAAAGGACAGCAACACTGAAGCTTTCTTT. It is translated as CSVRKDSNTEAFF.

This clonotype was counted many times. This sequence joins TRBV3-1 and TRBJ2-2; the match to TRBD1 covers 7 bases. After removal of 5 bases from V and 4 bases from J, the junction contained 4 bases not matched to a gene. The CDR3 length is 14 residues. CDR1 is LGHDT, CDR2 YNNKEL, per germline (reference sequence). The CDR3 coding sequence is TGTGCCAGCAGCGCGACAGGGCGCACCGGGGAGCTGTTTTTT. Its protein is CASSATGRTGELFF. The complete variable domain, with remaining parts taken from reference TRBV3-1 and TRBJ2-2, reads DTAVSQTPKYLVTQMGNDKSIKCEQNLGHDTMYWYKQDSKKFLKIMFSYNNKELIINETVPNRFSPKSPDKAHLNLHINSLELGDSAVYFCASSATGRTGELFFGEGSRLTVL.

This clonotype was recorded once. The final CDR3 position lacks the conserved phenylalanine or tryptophan, pointing to a likely read error. It is unclear where the CDR3 begins or ends on the DNA, so no DNA is shown, and the CDR3 is as TCRdb lists it. This CDR3 is CSARDQQR. This chain connects TRBV20-1 to TRBJ2-7; the DNA was not compared with TRBD2, the D call given in the table. CDR1 DFQATT and CDR2 SNEGSKA come from the germline V gene (reference sequence). The CDR3 extends over 8 residues, inclusive of both ends.

Of note for this clonotype: Just one base apart from a much larger clone, this may be a read error. This sequence joins TRBV18 and TRBJ1-6; D might be TRBD1 (6 bases). The germline gives CDR1 KGHSH, CDR2 LQKENI. This CDR3 region has 13 residues. CDR3 in amino acids: CAGSPGGNSPLHF. CDR3 bases: TGTGCCGGCTCACCTGGGGGCAATTCACCCCTCCACTTT.

As to this clonotype: A read error is possible here, since a much larger clone lies one base away. This is likely a read error, given that the CDR3 carries no conserved phenylalanine or tryptophan at its end. The chain is built from TRBV7-6 and TRBJ2-2; D call uncertain. The CDR3 length is 15 residues. V was pared by 2 bases and J by 2 bases, with 9 bases between. The germline gives CDR1 SGHVS, CDR2 FNYEAQ. CDR3 amino acids: CASSLNLLNTGELFL. Written as DNA, the CDR3 is TGTGCCAGCAGCTTAAATCTTCTTAACACCGGGGAGCTGTTTCTT.

This clonotype has a count of ten or more. The chain couples TRBV7-9 to TRBJ2-1, with TRBD2 matching over 8 bases. The CDR3 loop spans 15 amino acids. Germline CDR1 and CDR2: SEHNR and FQNEAQ (reference sequence). Germline trimming cut 2 bases from V and 7 bases from J; bases unmatched to any gene: 7. CDR3 nucleotides: TGTGCCAGCAGCTTATTTCTGCGGGGGGAAAATGAGCAGTTCTTC. It translates to CASSLFLRGENEQFF.

This clonotype has just one count. One junction end does not reproduce the germline sequence, and a read error may be involved. The chain uses TRBV7-6 and TRBJ2-3; D unresolved. Germline V gene lookup returns CDR1 SGHVS and CDR2 FNYEAQ. This CDR3 has 14 residues. CDR3 loop: CASSLEGRSDTQYF. Written as DNA, the CDR3 is TGTGCTAGCAGCTTAGAAGGGCGGAGCGATACGCAGTACTTT.